This record looks at one T cell receptor (beta chain) sequence and its context. Losses at the gene ends were 2 bases for V and 0 bases for J; bases not matched to a gene: 5. The CDR3 runs to 16 residues. Germline loops: CDR1 SGHNT, CDR2 YYREEE (reference sequence). This record comes from a study of shared clonotypes between healthy human individuals. The method was immunoSEQ multiplex PCR; TCRdb's version includes in-frame clones alone and lacks a portion of them. The sample includes approximately 1,000,000 clones, around 82% seen only once; the top ten take approximately 0.5%. This chain links TRBV5-4 with TRBJ2-4; 7 nucleotides align to TRBD2. Sequencing input: memory CD4+ T cells from PBMCs. Subset here: CD45RA-negative fraction. This receptor was identified in a man aged 18 to 30 in good health. Some clones in this sample may be carry-over from other donors' samples. DNA for the CDR3: TGTGCCAGCAGCTTCGGGGGGTTTGTAGCCAAAAACATTCAGTACTTC. Translation gives CASSFGGFVAKNIQYF.